This TCR beta chain was sequenced in a study of cytomegalovirus exposure and HLA in healthy donors. General study results and limits: A later analysis showed TCR association rates differing by HLA locus, peaking at DRB1 and lowest at HLA-C. There were reportedly fewer N-insertions in an Asian-associated ancestry cluster than the approximately 670-donor mean, in a later analysis. With later analysis, a missense DCLRE1C variant became linked to TCR beta V- and J-gene trimming. Several of the most significant clusters appeared linked to common viral pathogens, based on a later analysis.

About this clone itself: Its antigen is unidentified.

Researchers ran the PCR with 60 Vbeta and 13 Jbeta primers. Clones were sequenced by immunoSEQ multiplex PCR, and TCRdb holds only the in-frame ones, with some missing. This sample has around 130,000 clones; roughly 82% occur once, and the top ten carry 2.5% to 3%. The CDR3 is made up of 17 amino acids. Trimming cost V 5 bases and J 7 bases; bases outside gene matches: 12. CDR1 and CDR2 from the germline V gene are SGHTA and FQGTGA. Sequenced material: PBMCs. The chain joins TRBV7-3 to TRBJ2-1; 12 nucleotides agree with TRBD2. The sequence was obtained from a woman between 18 and 29 years old in good health and CMV-seropositive. The CDR3 DNA follows: TGTGCCAGCAGCCTCCCGGCTAGCGGGGGGGCGGGGAATGAGCAGTTCTTC. This gives the protein CASSLPASGGAGNEQFF.